This is a list of T cell receptor beta chains from one sample in a study of T cell clonotyping in hematopoietic cell transplantation. Produced via immunoSEQ multiplex PCR; TCRdb's table is partial and in-frame only. Of roughly 30,000 clones listed, around three quarters are singletons. Source: peripheral blood mononuclear cells, taken before stem cell transplant. Source of these receptors: a woman aged 25 to 45 with chronic myeloid leukemia. Some clones in this sample may be carry-over from other donors' samples. Both conserved end residues are part of each CDR3. Each record gives: D gene, clone size, V gene, J gene, CDR3 DNA, CDR3 protein. D genes are given only for firm matches. The size of a clone is reported for some rows only, either as once, few or many, or as a class for expanded clones.

D: .
size: .
V: TRBV28
J: TRBJ1-2
DNA: TGTGCCAGCAGTTTAGAGCGGACGACAACCTATGGCTACACCTTC
CDR3: CASSLERTTTYGYTF

D: .
size: .
V: TRBV11-2
J: TRBJ1-1
DNA: TGTGCCAGCAGCTTAGTGGGGGCGGTGGACACTGAAGCTTTCTTT
CDR3: CASSLVGAVDTEAFF

D: .
size: .
V: TRBV6-6
J: TRBJ1-1
DNA: TGTGCCAGCAGTTACCCCCAGGGACCCGAAGCTTTCTTT
CDR3: CASSYPQGPEAFF

D: .
size: few
V: TRBV7-2
J: TRBJ1-2
DNA: TGTGCCAGCAGCCCTCGAATAGGAGTCGGCCGGTATGGCTACACCTTC
CDR3: CASSPRIGVGRYGYTF

D: .
size: .
V: TRBV7-2
J: TRBJ1-2
DNA: TGTGCCAGCAGCTTAGAGGTATCCCGACAGTCCCTTAGCTACACCTTC
CDR3: CASSLEVSRQSLSYTF

D: .
size: .
V: TRBV6-1
J: TRBJ2-7
DNA: TGTGCCAGCATAGGATGGGGGGCCTACGAGCAGTACTTC
CDR3: CASIGWGAYEQYF

D: TRBD1
size: .
V: TRBV2
J: TRBJ1-2
DNA: TGTGCCAGCAGCGCACAGGGGGCGTCAGGCTACACCTTC
CDR3: CASSAQGASGYTF

D: .
size: few
V: TRBV2
J: TRBJ1-2
DNA: TGTGCCAGCATGGGGACGGGACCCAACTATGGCTACACCTTC
CDR3: CASMGTGPNYGYTF

D: TRBD1
size: .
V: TRBV27
J: TRBJ1-1
DNA: TGTGCCAGCAGTCGACAGGGTCGGGACACTGAAGCTTTCTTT
CDR3: CASSRQGRDTEAFF

D: TRBD1
size: .
V: TRBV7-2
J: TRBJ1-1
DNA: TGTGCCAGCAGCCCACAGACAGGGGGCCGGACTGAAGCTTTCTTT
CDR3: CASSPQTGGRTEAFF

D: .
size: .
V: TRBV14
J: TRBJ2-1
DNA: TGTGCCAGCAGCCAAAGATCGATTAAGGAGGTGTCCTACAATGAGCAGTTCTTC
CDR3: CASSQRSIKEVSYNEQFF

D: .
size: .
V: TRBV5-1
J: TRBJ1-2
DNA: TGCGCCAGCAGCTTGGGAACCTATGGCTACACCTTC
CDR3: CASSLGTYGYTF

D: TRBD1
size: .
V: TRBV9
J: TRBJ1-4
DNA: TGTGCCAGCAGCACCGGGACAGGGGGCTTAGCAACTAATGAAAAACTGTTTTTT
CDR3: CASSTGTGGLATNEKLFF

D: .
size: .
V: TRBV29-1
J: TRBJ1-4
DNA: TGCAGCGTTGAAGAGGCGGGTAATGAAAAACTGTTTTTT
CDR3: CSVEEAGNEKLFF

D: TRBD2
size: .
V: TRBV7-3
J: TRBJ2-1
DNA: TGTGCCAGCTCTAGCGGGGGGATATACAATGAGCAGTTCTTC
CDR3: CASSSGGIYNEQFF

D: .
size: .
V: TRBV11-2
J: TRBJ1-1
DNA: TGTGCCAGCAGCTTTAGCGGGGGCGCTGAAGCTTTCTTT
CDR3: CASSFSGGAEAFF

D: .
size: .
V: TRBV30
J: TRBJ1-1
DNA: TGTGCCTGGAGTGGAGTGGTGACTGAAGCTTTCTTT
CDR3: CAWSGVVTEAFF

D: TRBD1
size: .
V: TRBV6-1
J: TRBJ2-7
DNA: TGTGCCAGCAGTGATTGGGACAGTGGGGGAGAGCAGTACTTC
CDR3: CASSDWDSGGEQYF

D: .
size: few
V: TRBV27
J: TRBJ2-6
DNA: TGTGCCAGCAGTTTATCGAGCACGGCCTCTGGGGCCAACGTCCTGACTTTC
CDR3: CASSLSSTASGANVLTF

D: .
size: .
V: TRBV29-1
J: TRBJ1-2
DNA: TGCAGCGTTGTCGATGGTCGGACGAACTATGGCTACACCTTC
CDR3: CSVVDGRTNYGYTF

D: TRBD2
size: .
V: TRBV6-1
J: TRBJ2-5
DNA: TGTGCCAGCAGTGAAGGCTTCTTAGCGGGGGTTTATGAGACCCAGTACTTC
CDR3: CASSEGFLAGVYETQYF

D: .
size: .
V: TRBV4-1
J: TRBJ1-2
DNA: TGCGCCAGCAGCCAAGTGTTCGGGTTGGATGGCTACACCTTC
CDR3: CASSQVFGLDGYTF

D: .
size: .
V: TRBV9
J: TRBJ1-1
DNA: TGTGCCAGCAGCGTATGGGGCACTGAAGCTTTCTTT
CDR3: CASSVWGTEAFF

D: .
size: .
V: TRBV14
J: TRBJ2-7
DNA: TGTGCCAGCAGCCGAGCTAAAGAGCAGTACTTC
CDR3: CASSRAKEQYF

D: TRBD1
size: few
V: TRBV5-8
J: TRBJ2-5
DNA: TGTGCCAGCAGCAGGACAGGGGGGCGGGAGACCCAGTACTTC
CDR3: CASSRTGGRETQYF

D: TRBD1
size: .
V: TRBV9
J: TRBJ1-2
DNA: TGTGCCAGCAGCCCCAGACAGGGAGAAGAGGGCTACACCTTC
CDR3: CASSPRQGEEGYTF

D: .
size: .
V: TRBV11-2
J: TRBJ2-1
DNA: TGTGCCAGCAGACCCTCCGGGACGCAAGGTGGGCAGTTCTTC
CDR3: CASRPSGTQGGQFF

D: .
size: .
V: TRBV25-1
J: TRBJ2-3
DNA: TGTGCCAGCAGTGTCTGGGGGCTGGGAGATACGCAGTATTTT
CDR3: CASSVWGLGDTQYF

D: .
size: .
V: TRBV6-5
J: TRBJ2-7
DNA: TGTGCCAGCAGGCCAAGGGGCCTCGGCGAGCAGTACTTC
CDR3: CASRPRGLGEQYF

D: TRBD2
size: .
V: TRBV2
J: TRBJ2-5
DNA: TGTGCCAGCAGTGAAGGGACTAGCGGGGCCCGGGAGACCCAGTACTTC
CDR3: CASSEGTSGARETQYF

D: TRBD1
size: .
V: TRBV7-6
J: TRBJ1-6
DNA: TGTGCCAGCAGCTTCCCGGGACAGGATAATTCACCCCTCCACTTT
CDR3: CASSFPGQDNSPLHF

D: TRBD1
size: .
V: TRBV30
J: TRBJ1-2
DNA: TGTGCCTGGTCTTACCGGGACAGGGCCTATGGCTACACCTTC
CDR3: CAWSYRDRAYGYTF